This T cell receptor (beta chain) was profiled in a study of shared clonotypes between healthy human individuals. Only Caucasian adults living in Nashville, Tennessee made up the donor group. As processed by the authors: Filtering differed since immunoSEQ provided only junctions, with no quality scores. Generated by immunoSEQ multiplex PCR, the TCRdb table keeps only in-frame clones and is missing some. The V and J calls and clone size are taken from that table; D and trimming were inferred from the DNA. The sample comprises roughly 1,100,000 clones, roughly 70% of which are singletons, and nearly 1.5% rests with the top ten. The CDR3 covers 13 residues. Trimming pared 4 bases from V and 3 bases from J, leaving 9 bases between. Germline CDR1 is LNHDA and CDR2 is SQIVND (reference sequence).

The specimen sequenced was memory CD4+ T cells sorted from blood. This sample's subset: CD45RA-negative fraction. This chain joins TRBV19 and TRBJ1-1; D not resolved. The sequence derives from a man between 18 and 35 years old in good health. CDR3 region: CASSKRRDTEAFF. DNA of the CDR3: TGTGCCAGTAGTAAAAGGCGAGACACTGAAGCTTTCTTT.